The 17 T cell receptor beta chains below all came from one sample that was sequenced in a study of T cell repertoires in cytomegalovirus infection. For these receptors, no antigen is known. TCRdb reprocessed the reads via MiXCR and lists one record per CDR3 protein. The profile covers fewer than 1,000,000 distinct CDR3 sequences, with around 29% appearing a single time and roughly 13% taken by the ten largest. Material: cultured CD8+ T cells from PBMCs, obtained from culture after CMV antigen stimulation. The receptors stem from a human donor in good health (CMV status not recorded). Some clones in this sample may be carry-over from other donors' samples.

This clonotype was seen only a few times. V gene TRBV12-5 combines with J gene TRBJ2-7, with D possibly being TRBD1 or TRBD2 (6 bases each). Trimming removed 2 bases from V and 6 bases from J, with 14 bases in between. This CDR3 comprises 14 residues. CDR1 and CDR2 (germline): LGHNT, FRNRAP. CDR3 sequence: CASGLRGDRGEQYF. In DNA form, the CDR3 reads TGTGCTAGTGGTTTGAGGGGGGATAGGGGCGAGCAGTACTTC.

In its sample, this clonotype was seen a few times. The chain joins TRBV4-1 to TRBJ1-1; a possible D gene is TRBD1 (5 bases). The CDR3 has 15 residues. Trimming left V 0 bases short and J 9 bases short, with 17 bases between. CDR1 and CDR2 from the germline V gene are MGHRA and YSYEKL. Here the CDR3 reads CASSQDIGWGMKAFF. CDR3 in DNA: TGCGCCAGCAGCCAAGATATCGGCTGGGGGATGAAAGCTTTCTTT.

The CDR3 region has the DNA TGTGCCAGCAGATCCGGGACAGTATATGATGAGCAGTTCTTC. Translation: CASRSGTVYDEQFF. The V call is TRBV2, the J call TRBJ2-1, with 7 bases matching TRBD1. After removal of 6 bases from V and 8 bases from J, the junction contained 10 bases not matched to a gene. The CDR3 is 14 residues long. Germline CDR1 SNHLY, CDR2 FYNNEI.

V gene TRBV4-1 combines with J gene TRBJ2-1; TRBD1 matches 8 bases. The V and J ends lost 3 bases and 2 bases, in that order; junction bases with no gene match: 3. From germline, CDR1 is MGHRA and CDR2 YSYEKL. CDR3 length: 15 amino acids. CDR3 sequence reads: CASSHTGGPYNEQFF. The CDR3 coding sequence is TGCGCCAGCAGCCACACAGGGGGTCCCTACAATGAGCAGTTCTTC.

This clonotype was detected a few times. The chain uses TRBV27 and TRBJ2-5; TRBD2 matches at 7 bases. The germline CDR1 and CDR2 sequences are MNHEY and SMNVEV (reference sequence). With 1 base clipped from V and 4 bases from J, the junction kept 9 bases outside the gene matches. CDR3 size: 16 residues. For the CDR3, the DNA is TGTGCCAGCAGTTTATTTGCCGGGGGGATAGGAGAGACCCAGTACTTC. Its protein product is CASSLFAGGIGETQYF.

V usage is TRBV4-3 and J usage is TRBJ2-2, with 7 positions matching TRBD1. The length of the CDR3 is 16 residues. After removal of 3 bases from V and 1 base from J, the junction contained 5 bases not matched to a gene. From germline, CDR1 is LGHNA and CDR2 YSLEER. The CDR3, as DNA: TGCGCCAGCAGCCAGGACAGGTCGGGGAACACCGGGGAGCTGTTTTTT. It is translated as CASSQDRSGNTGELFF.

V usage is TRBV5-4 and J usage is TRBJ2-3; 7 nucleotides agree with TRBD1. Trimming at V came to 4 bases and at J to 0 bases, leaving 5 bases not matched to a gene. Per the germline V gene, CDR1 is SGHNT and CDR2 is YYREEE (reference sequence). The CDR3 consists of 15 residues. The DNA for the CDR3 is TGTGCCAGCAGCAGAAAGGGACAGAGCACAGATACGCAGTATTTT. It yields the protein CASSRKGQSTDTQYF.

This clonotype showed up just a few times. The chain couples TRBV12-3 or TRBV12-4 to TRBJ1-6; D gene ambiguous. This CDR3 spans 13 amino acids. The V end lost 5 bases, the J end lost 8 bases, and 10 bases lay between the germline ends. In nucleotides, the CDR3 is TGTGCCAGCAGTCCCCTCATCGATTCACCCCTCCACTTT. Encoded protein: CASSPLIDSPLHF.

This clonotype appeared a few times. The V call is TRBV20-1, the J call TRBJ2-5; D possibly corresponds to TRBD1 (6 bases). CDR1 is DFQATT and CDR2 is SNEGSKA in the germline V gene (reference sequence). V lost 0 bases and J lost 1, with 15 bases in between. The CDR3 has 16 residues. DNA for the CDR3: TGCAGTGCTAGAGATCCCCGGACAGAGACCCAAGAGACCCAGTACTTC. Amino acids: CSARDPRTETQETQYF.

The CDR3 sequence: CASSPFVSGEQYF. As DNA, the CDR3 is TGTGCCAGCAGCCCCTTCGTCTCGGGGGAGCAGTACTTC. This chain links TRBV7-9 with TRBJ2-7; tentatively, D is TRBD2 (5 bases). Trimming shortened V by 5 bases and J by 7 bases, and 15 bases separated the two germline ends. This CDR3 comprises 13 residues. Looked up from germline, CDR1 is SEHNR and CDR2 is FQNEAQ (reference sequence).

The chain is built from TRBV19 and TRBJ2-2; D is uncertain. V lost 3 bases and J lost 6, with 14 bases in between. CDR3 length: 15 amino acids. Germline CDR1 is LNHDA and CDR2 is SQIVND (reference sequence). This CDR3 reads CASSMLTVRSGELFF. Here the CDR3 DNA reads TGTGCCAGTAGTATGTTAACGGTCAGGTCCGGGGAGCTGTTTTTT.

The chain couples TRBV7-9 to TRBJ1-1, with D unclear. CDR1 is SEHNR and CDR2 is FQNEAQ in the germline V gene (reference sequence). V was trimmed by 1 base and J by 0 bases, leaving 24 bases between them. There are 20 residues in the CDR3. The CDR3: CASSLVLPRRKGLMNTEAFF. The CDR3 DNA is TGTGCCAGCAGCTTAGTCTTGCCAAGGAGGAAGGGTTTAATGAACACTGAAGCTTTCTTT.

The V gene is TRBV4-1, the J gene TRBJ2-7, with TRBD1 matching 8 bases. The CDR3 sequence is 15 residues long. The trim removed 3 bases at V and 3 bases at J, leaving 7 bases unmatched. The germline V gene encodes CDR1 MGHRA and CDR2 YSYEKL. The chain's CDR3 is CASSHVSTGVYEQYF. CDR3 DNA sequence: TGCGCCAGCAGCCATGTGTCGACAGGGGTCTACGAGCAGTACTTC.

A few counts support this clonotype. The V call is TRBV19, the J call TRBJ2-1; 10 nucleotides align to TRBD1. Germline V gene lookup returns CDR1 LNHDA and CDR2 SQIVND (reference sequence). This CDR3 contains 14 residues. J was trimmed by 6 bases and V by 8 bases; bases with no gene match: 7. CDR3 DNA sequence: TGTGCCAGTTTTGGACAGGGGGGGAGCAATGAGCAGTTCTTC. Amino acids: CASFGQGGSNEQFF.

This clonotype has more than one count but fewer than ten. This rearrangement joins TRBV6-2 or TRBV6-3 to TRBJ1-5, with unresolved D. CDR1 is MNHEY, CDR2 SVGEGT, per germline. CDR3 size: 14 residues. The ends were cut back, 0 bases at V and 3 bases at J, with 6 bases in the middle. DNA of the CDR3: TGTGCCAGCAGTTACTCACCGAACAATCAGCCCCAGCATTTT. Protein sequence: CASSYSPNNQPQHF.

The chain links TRBV6-5 to TRBJ1-3, with D maybe TRBD1 (5 bases). The CDR3 extends over 13 amino acids. Trimming removed 2 bases from V and 8 bases from J, with 10 bases in between. The germline gives CDR1 MNHEY, CDR2 SVGAGI. The CDR3: CASSYGQGDTIYF. In DNA, the CDR3 is TGTGCCAGCAGTTACGGGCAGGGAGACACCATATATTTT.

This rearrangement joins TRBV5-6 to TRBJ2-3; the match to TRBD2 covers 10 bases. CDR1 SGHDT and CDR2 YYEEEE come from the germline V gene. Germline trimming cut 3 bases from V and 2 bases from J; bases unmatched to any gene: 3. This CDR3 region has 15 residues. The CDR3 loop reads CASSSSGGITDTQYF. The CDR3 nucleotides read TGTGCCAGCAGCTCTAGCGGGGGCATCACAGATACGCAGTATTTT.